Each of the 18 T cell receptor beta chains below was sequenced from the same sample in a study of TIL therapy for anti-PD-1-resistant metastatic lung cancer. The immunoSEQ assay was v3. This table comes from immunoSEQ multiplex PCR, and its TCRdb copy is limited to in-frame clones, with some not included. The table records around 21,000 clones, around 71% of them present only once. Time point noted: pre-treatment sample, taken before nivolumab and TIL therapy. This specimen consisted of blood, obtained at baseline. These receptors all come from a person aged 25-80 years with non-small cell lung cancer.

The rearrangement uses TRBV7-2 and TRBJ2-1, with D possibly TRBD1 on 8 matching bases. The V end lost 5 bases, the J end lost 3 bases, and 17 bases lay between the germline ends. The germline gives CDR1 SGHTA, CDR2 FQGNSA. CDR3 length equals 16 residues. CDR3 in DNA: TGTGCCAGCAGCACCCCACAGGGGGGGCTCTACAATGAGCAGTTCTTC. Encoded protein: CASSTPQGGLYNEQFF.

This clone was picked up one time. V and J are TRBV4-2 and TRBJ2-7; TRBD2 agrees at 8 bases. Trimming at V came to 3 bases and at J to 3 bases, leaving 10 bases not matched to a gene. Germline V gene data show CDR1 as LGHNA and CDR2 as YNFKEQ. The CDR3 loop spans 16 amino acids. The CDR3 bases are TGTGCCAGCAGCCACGTTGGGGGCGGGAGGCTCTACGAGCAGTACTTC. Its protein product is CASSHVGGGRLYEQYF.

The chain employs TRBV30 and TRBJ1-2; D ambiguous. V was shortened by 3 bases and J by 4 bases, with 9 bases between the two germline ends. This CDR3 has 12 amino acids. The germline CDR1 and CDR2 sequences are GTSNPN and SVGIG (reference sequence). CDR3 DNA: TGTGCCTGGAGCCCTGGCGGCTATGGCTACACCTTC. It is translated as CAWSPGGYGYTF.

The chain recombines TRBV7-2 with TRBJ2-2; D may correspond to TRBD1 or TRBD2 (5 bases each). The V end lost 5 bases, the J end lost 6 bases, and 19 bases lay between the germline ends. This CDR3 comprises 16 residues. From germline, CDR1 is SGHTA and CDR2 FQGNSA. The CDR3 protein is CASSHTPGPRAGELFF. CDR3 bases: TGTGCCAGCAGCCATACTCCGGGACCCCGGGCCGGGGAGCTGTTTTTT.

The V gene is TRBV24-1, the J gene TRBJ2-5, with D unresolved. CDR1 KGHDR and CDR2 SFDVKD come from the germline V gene. V dropped 4 bases and J dropped 2 bases, with 13 bases sitting between them. The CDR3 is 15 amino acids. CDR3 residues: CATSEGIKEQETQYF. The DNA for the CDR3 is TGTGCCACCAGTGAGGGAATTAAGGAGCAAGAGACCCAGTACTTC.

The V call is TRBV27, the J call TRBJ2-1; D remains unclear. CDR3 length equals 13 residues. The ends were cut back, 6 bases at V and 6 bases at J, with 12 bases in the middle. Germline loops: CDR1 MNHEY, CDR2 SMNVEV (reference sequence). The CDR3 nucleotides are TGTGCCAGCAGGGGCCACTTCACCAATGAGCAGTTCTTC. Residues: CASRGHFTNEQFF.

This clone is medium-sized (0.01 to 0.1%) in the sample. The chain has TRBV19 and TRBJ2-2; D is unclear. The V end was cut by 6 bases, the J end by 0 bases, with 8 bases between. Germline lookup yields CDR1 LNHDA and CDR2 SQIVND (reference sequence). There are 14 residues in the CDR3. CDR3 DNA sequence: TGTGCCAGTAGATCCTATGCGAACACCGGGGAGCTGTTTTTT. This gives the protein CASRSYANTGELFF.

This clone was counted once. The chain recombines TRBV12-5 with TRBJ2-5; D not resolved. V lost 3 bases and J lost 3, with 8 bases in between. Looked up from germline, CDR1 is LGHNT and CDR2 is FRNRAP. The length of the CDR3 is 13 residues. The CDR3 region is CASGLNSEETQYF. CDR3 nucleotide sequence: TGTGCTAGTGGTTTAAACAGCGAAGAGACCCAGTACTTC.

The chain combines TRBV29-1 with TRBJ1-5; 7 nucleotides match TRBD1. With 8 bases clipped from V and 7 bases from J, the junction kept 8 bases outside the gene matches. Germline CDR1 SQVTM, CDR2 ANQGSEA. This CDR3 is built from 12 residues. CDR3 nucleotides: TGCAGCCCTGACAGGGAGGGACAGCCCCAGCATTTT. Protein: CSPDREGQPQHF.

The rearrangement joins TRBV5-1 to TRBJ1-1, with TRBD1 matching over 7 bases. Trimming cost V 4 bases and J 2 bases; bases outside gene matches: 5. The CDR3 has 14 residues. Germline CDR1 reads SGHRS; CDR2 reads YFSETQ. The CDR3 DNA sequence: TGCGCCAGCAGCCAGGGACAGAGTAACACTGAAGCTTTCTTT. It specifies CASSQGQSNTEAFF.

Judged by abundance, this clone is medium-sized (0.01 to 0.1%). The genes are TRBV3-1 (or the pseudogene TRBV3-2) and TRBJ2-1; 10 bases align to TRBD2. Trimming at V came to 2 bases and at J to 9 bases, leaving 4 bases not matched to a gene. The CDR3 totals 14 residues. Germline CDR1 and CDR2: LGHDT and YNNKEL (reference sequence). CDR3 DNA: TGTGCCAGCAGCCAATTTTTAGCGGGGGGTGAGCAGTTCTTC. As protein: CASSQFLAGGEQFF.

The chain links TRBV7-7 to TRBJ2-2, with 10 bases that match TRBD2. The length of the CDR3 is 16 residues. V shed 5 bases and J 6 bases; nucleotides not matched to a gene: 9. The germline V gene encodes CDR1 SSHAT and CDR2 FNYEAQ (reference sequence). This CDR3 is CASSAGLATGAGELFF. CDR3 DNA sequence: TGTGCCAGCAGCGCGGGACTAGCGACCGGAGCCGGGGAGCTGTTTTTT. The variable domain in full, completed from reference TRBV7-7 and TRBJ2-2, reads GAGVSQSPRYKVTKRGQDVTLRCDPISSHATLYWYQQALGQGPEFLTYFNYEAQPDKSGLPSDRFSAERPEGSISTLTIQRTEQRDSAMYRCASSAGLATGAGELFFGEGSRLTVL.

This clone was seen more than once but under ten times. J is TRBJ1-4 and V is TRBV5-6; D is unresolved. CDR1 is SGHDT and CDR2 is YYEEEE in the germline V gene. Trimming stripped 1 base from V and 8 bases from J, with 12 bases between. The CDR3 has 14 residues. The chain's CDR3 is CASSLPGMWEKLFF. The CDR3, as DNA: TGTGCCAGCAGCTTGCCGGGGATGTGGGAAAAACTGTTTTTT.

The V call is TRBV6-5, the J call TRBJ1-5, with 8 bases fitting TRBD1. Germline trimming cut 8 bases from V and 7 bases from J; bases unmatched to any gene: 13. Germline CDR1 and CDR2: MNHEY and SVGAGI. This CDR3 spans 15 amino acids. CDR3 coding DNA: TGTGCCAGCGCCACAGGGGGTACCCTGGGGCAGCCCCAGCATTTT. Protein sequence: CASATGGTLGQPQHF.

This clone has a single count. The V gene is TRBV21-1, the J gene TRBJ2-5; TRBD2 was called by the table and not checked on the DNA. TRBV21-1 is recorded as a pseudogene. CDR3 length equals 15 residues. The CDR3 DNA is TGTGCCAGCAGCTGCACTAGCGGGGCCATTGAGACCCAGTACTTC. It encodes CASSCTSGAIETQYF.

The rearrangement links TRBV10-2 to TRBJ1-1; TRBD1 is a possible D gene (5 bases). V was pared by 3 bases and J by 1 base, with 15 bases between. Germline CDR1 WSHSY, CDR2 SAAADI. This CDR3 is built from 16 residues. CDR3 DNA: TGCGCCAGCAGTGATCTATCAGGGCAGGAGAACACTGAAGCTTTCTTT. It yields the protein CASSDLSGQENTEAFF.

This clone has just a few counts. The J gene is TRBJ2-2, the V gene TRBV7-3; 9 bases align to TRBD2. The junction had 4 bases not matched to a gene; V was cut back by 4 bases and J by 7 bases. From germline, CDR1 is SGHTA and CDR2 FQGTGA. The CDR3 is 14 amino acids. CDR3 amino acids: CASSSSGGHGELFF. The CDR3 nucleotides are TGTGCCAGCAGCTCGAGCGGGGGGCACGGGGAGCTGTTTTTT.

The J gene is TRBJ1-4, the V gene TRBV5-1; no clear D gene. Trimming left V 0 bases short and J 3 bases short, with 9 bases between. CDR1 and CDR2 from the germline V gene are SGHRS and YFSETQ. The CDR3 is made up of 15 amino acids. The CDR3 loop is CASSLGPVANEKLFF. The CDR3 DNA follows: TGCGCCAGCAGCTTGGGCCCGGTAGCTAATGAAAAACTGTTTTTT.